This T cell receptor (beta chain) is drawn from a study of T cell responses to AZD1222 COVID-19 vaccine. Study in general: Researchers grouped second doses given at about 4 or about 12 weeks into one pool. The study, taken as a whole, reports: Clonal diversity was possibly underestimated, and the donors were mostly white British, with more females.

Libraries were prepared by immunoSEQ multiplex PCR; TCRdb keeps only in-frame clonotypes and omits some of them. The sample lists about 100,000 clones, roughly 90% occurring once. Turning to this clone: Its antigen is still unknown.

The receptor comes from an adult in good health. The material sequenced was peripheral blood, taken on day 0 of AZD1222 vaccination.

CDR3 coding DNA: TGTGCCAGCAGCCAAGATACACGGGGAGGTTCACCCCTCCACTTT. It translates to CASSQDTRGGSPLHF. This chain links TRBV4-2 with TRBJ1-6; D is unresolved. CDR1 is LGHNA and CDR2 is YNFKEQ in the germline V gene. The V and J ends lost 0 bases and 9 bases respectively, with 12 bases between them. CDR3 length: 15 residues.